This is a list of T cell receptor beta chains from one sample in a study of Graves' ophthalmopathy and Graves' hyperthyroidism. MiXCR, run by TCRdb on the multiplex PCR reads, gives a single entry per CDR3 protein. The sample records some 1.1 million distinct CDR3 sequences, 36% being singletons. Sequences were obtained from peripheral blood or thyroid tissue (not recorded which). The receptors come from an adult man with Graves' hyperthyroidism. CDR3s include the opening cysteine and the closing phenylalanine or tryptophan. Each record gives: J gene, D gene, clone size, V gene, CDR3 protein, CDR3 DNA. The D gene is left open where the match is weak. Only some rows state a clone size, as once, few, many or a class for expanded clones.

J gene: TRBJ1-1
D gene: TRBD1
clone size: many
V gene: TRBV9
CDR3 protein: CASSAAGGGEAFF
CDR3 DNA: TGTGCCAGCAGCGCCGCAGGGGGTGGTGAAGCTTTCTTT

J gene: TRBJ1-4
D gene: -
clone size: -
V gene: TRBV29-1
CDR3 protein: CSVEDQGRNEKLFF
CDR3 DNA: TGCAGCGTTGAAGACCAGGGTCGTAATGAAAAACTGTTTTTT

J gene: TRBJ1-3
D gene: -
clone size: -
V gene: TRBV12-3/TRBV12-4
CDR3 protein: CASCPSPCGNTIYF
CDR3 DNA: TGTGCCAGCTGCCCGAGTCCGTGTGGAAACACCATATATTTT

J gene: TRBJ2-5
D gene: -
clone size: -
V gene: TRBV15
CDR3 protein: CATSSPKVYQETQYF
CDR3 DNA: TGTGCCACCAGCAGCCCTAAGGTATATCAAGAGACCCAGTACTTC

J gene: TRBJ2-7
D gene: -
clone size: many
V gene: TRBV20-1
CDR3 protein: CSATFTGLAGEQYF
CDR3 DNA: TGCAGTGCCACCTTCACGGGACTCGCAGGCGAGCAGTACTTC

J gene: TRBJ2-2
D gene: -
clone size: -
V gene: TRBV7-2
CDR3 protein: CASRRPGVGTGELFF
CDR3 DNA: TGTGCCAGCAGACGCCCGGGGGTGGGCACCGGGGAGCTGTTTTTT

J gene: TRBJ1-1
D gene: TRBD1
clone size: many
V gene: TRBV5-1
CDR3 protein: CASSSGTGDFAEAFF
CDR3 DNA: TGCGCCAGCAGCAGCGGGACAGGGGATTTCGCTGAAGCTTTCTTT

J gene: TRBJ1-6
D gene: -
clone size: once
V gene: TRBV5-1
CDR3 protein: CASSLFRGARNSPLHF
CDR3 DNA: TGCGCCAGCAGCTTGTTTCGTGGGGCGCGAAATTCACCCCTCCACTTT

J gene: TRBJ1-3
D gene: -
clone size: few
V gene: TRBV29-1
CDR3 protein: CSVAHQGTSSGNTIYF
CDR3 DNA: TGCAGCGTTGCACATCAGGGAACGAGCTCTGGAAACACCATATATTTT

J gene: TRBJ2-7
D gene: -
clone size: many
V gene: TRBV5-1
CDR3 protein: CASSLGGSAYEQYF
CDR3 DNA: TGCGCCAGCAGCTTGGGGGGCTCGGCCTACGAGCAGTACTTC

J gene: TRBJ2-7
D gene: -
clone size: -
V gene: TRBV2
CDR3 protein: CASVGASYEQYF
CDR3 DNA: TGTGCCAGCGTCGGGGCCTCCTACGAGCAGTACTTC

J gene: TRBJ1-2
D gene: TRBD1
clone size: -
V gene: TRBV7-8
CDR3 protein: CASSLPGQSYGYTF
CDR3 DNA: TGTGCCAGCAGTCTCCCGGGACAGAGCTATGGCTACACCTTC

J gene: TRBJ2-7
D gene: TRBD2
clone size: -
V gene: TRBV9
CDR3 protein: CASSAASGTHEQYF
CDR3 DNA: TGTGCCAGCAGCGCAGCTAGCGGGACCCACGAGCAGTACTTC

J gene: TRBJ1-3
D gene: -
clone size: many
V gene: TRBV7-2
CDR3 protein: CASSRGGAGNTIYF
CDR3 DNA: TGTGCCAGCAGCCGGGGAGGTGCTGGAAACACCATATATTTT

J gene: TRBJ2-1
D gene: -
clone size: -
V gene: TRBV7-9
CDR3 protein: CASDYNEQFF
CDR3 DNA: TGTGCCAGCGATTACAATGAGCAGTTCTTC

J gene: TRBJ1-1
D gene: -
clone size: many
V gene: TRBV7-8
CDR3 protein: CASSLYRESDTEAFF
CDR3 DNA: TGTGCCAGCAGCTTATACAGGGAGTCGGACACTGAAGCTTTCTTT

J gene: TRBJ2-2
D gene: -
clone size: few
V gene: TRBV7-9
CDR3 protein: CASSYSPPVNTGELFF
CDR3 DNA: TGTGCCAGCAGTTACTCCCCGCCTGTTAACACCGGGGAGCTGTTTTTT

J gene: TRBJ2-5
D gene: TRBD2
clone size: -
V gene: TRBV10-3
CDR3 protein: CDISVECGTSGSQETQYF
CDR3 DNA: TGTGACATCAGCGTTGAATGTGGGACTAGCGGGAGCCAAGAGACCCAGTACTTC

J gene: TRBJ1-2
D gene: -
clone size: -
V gene: TRBV10-2
CDR3 protein: CASSEPDTFNYGYTF
CDR3 DNA: TGCGCCAGCAGTGAGCCGGACACCTTTAACTATGGCTACACCTTC

J gene: TRBJ2-2
D gene: -
clone size: few
V gene: TRBV6-4
CDR3 protein: CASSDSPRVGELFF
CDR3 DNA: TGTGCCAGCAGTGACTCGCCCAGGGTCGGGGAGCTGTTTTTT

J gene: TRBJ2-5
D gene: -
clone size: -
V gene: TRBV24-1
CDR3 protein: CATSDFRRDAQETQYF
CDR3 DNA: TGTGCCACCAGTGATTTTCGCCGTGACGCCCAAGAGACCCAGTACTTC

J gene: TRBJ2-7
D gene: TRBD1
clone size: -
V gene: TRBV20-1
CDR3 protein: CSAFGDRAYEQYF
CDR3 DNA: TGCAGTGCTTTCGGGGACAGGGCCTACGAGCAGTACTTC

J gene: TRBJ2-7
D gene: TRBD1
clone size: many
V gene: TRBV24-1
CDR3 protein: CATSDSDRGHEQYF
CDR3 DNA: TGTGCCACCAGTGACTCGGACAGGGGGCACGAGCAGTACTTC

J gene: TRBJ1-2
D gene: TRBD1
clone size: -
V gene: TRBV7-9
CDR3 protein: CASSTPGQGRGYGYTF
CDR3 DNA: TGTGCCAGCAGCACACCAGGACAGGGAAGGGGGTATGGCTACACCTTC

J gene: TRBJ2-7
D gene: TRBD2
clone size: -
V gene: TRBV12-5
CDR3 protein: CASADFTRGDLYEQYF
CDR3 DNA: TGTGCTAGTGCCGATTTTACGCGGGGGGACCTCTACGAGCAGTACTTC

J gene: TRBJ1-5
D gene: -
clone size: many
V gene: TRBV12-3/TRBV12-4
CDR3 protein: CASRPARDQPQHF
CDR3 DNA: TGTGCCAGCAGACCCGCCCGGGATCAGCCCCAGCATTTT

J gene: TRBJ1-2
D gene: TRBD1
clone size: -
V gene: TRBV25-1
CDR3 protein: CASSEGQGGYTF
CDR3 DNA: TGTGCCAGCAGTGAAGGACAGGGAGGCTACACCTTC

J gene: TRBJ2-5
D gene: -
clone size: many
V gene: TRBV7-8
CDR3 protein: CASSPTRAMRETQYF
CDR3 DNA: TGTGCCAGCAGCCCGACCCGGGCCATGCGAGAGACCCAGTACTTC

J gene: TRBJ2-5
D gene: TRBD2
clone size: -
V gene: TRBV7-9
CDR3 protein: CASSFWREGETQYF
CDR3 DNA: TGTGCCAGCAGCTTTTGGCGGGAGGGGGAGACCCAGTACTTC

J gene: TRBJ1-1
D gene: -
clone size: many
V gene: TRBV6-1
CDR3 protein: CASSDGQSTRTEAFF
CDR3 DNA: TGTGCCAGCAGTGATGGACAGTCCACGCGGACTGAAGCTTTCTTT

J gene: TRBJ1-2
D gene: -
clone size: -
V gene: TRBV29-1
CDR3 protein: CSPPDGTGGYTF
CDR3 DNA: TGCAGCCCTCCCGACGGGACGGGAGGCTACACCTTC

J gene: TRBJ2-5
D gene: -
clone size: once
V gene: TRBV20-1
CDR3 protein: CSATRLDPEGAETQYF
CDR3 DNA: TGCAGTGCAACTAGGCTTGATCCGGAGGGGGCAGAGACCCAGTACTTC